This T cell receptor beta chain was captured by sequencing in a study of T cell responses to AZD1222 COVID-19 vaccine. Study-level points and caveats: Spike-wide vaccine-associated CD4 TCRs dominated at 160-218 and 743-854. The study reported that nearly half of spike-specific TCRs target unmutated variant regions. There were repertoire samples only from the period after the peak T cell response.

Here immunoSEQ multiplex PCR was the method, and the copy in TCRdb shows in-frame clones only, minus some. The repertoire has over 120,000 clones, 88% of them found once; the top ten carry approximately 5.6%. As regards this clone: The antigen is unknown.

Trimming took 0 bases from V and 3 from J, leaving 7 bases between them. The CDR3 totals 14 residues. Per the germline V gene, CDR1 is LGHDT and CDR2 is YNNKEL (reference sequence). This TCR derives from an adult who received the MenACWY meningococcal vaccine as a control. The sequencing used peripheral blood, collected 28 days after the second dose of the MenACWY control vaccine. The rearrangement links TRBV3-1 (or the pseudogene TRBV3-2) to TRBJ2-3; D gene uncertain. The CDR3 bases are TGTGCCAGCAGCCAAGATGTGGGGACAGATACGCAGTATTTT. This gives the protein CASSQDVGTDTQYF.